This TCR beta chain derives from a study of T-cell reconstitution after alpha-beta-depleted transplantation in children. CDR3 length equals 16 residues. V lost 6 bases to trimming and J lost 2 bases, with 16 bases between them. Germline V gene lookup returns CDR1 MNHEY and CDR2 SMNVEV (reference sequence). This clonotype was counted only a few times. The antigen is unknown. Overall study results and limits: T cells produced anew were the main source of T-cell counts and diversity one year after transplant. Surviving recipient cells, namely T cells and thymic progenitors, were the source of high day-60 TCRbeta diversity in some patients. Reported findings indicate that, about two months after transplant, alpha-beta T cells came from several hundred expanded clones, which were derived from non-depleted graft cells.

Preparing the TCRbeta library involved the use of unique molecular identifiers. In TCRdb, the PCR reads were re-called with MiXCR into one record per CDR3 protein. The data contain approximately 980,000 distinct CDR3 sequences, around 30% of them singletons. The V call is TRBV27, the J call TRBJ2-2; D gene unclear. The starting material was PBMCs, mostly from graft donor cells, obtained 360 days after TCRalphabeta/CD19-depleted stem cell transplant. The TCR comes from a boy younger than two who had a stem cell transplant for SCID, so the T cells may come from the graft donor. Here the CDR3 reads CASSHPSPANTGELFF. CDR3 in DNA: TGTGCCAGCAGCCATCCTTCACCCGCTAACACCGGGGAGCTGTTTTTT.